The present entry profiles one T cell receptor (beta chain) with its context. What it recognizes is unknown. This table comes from immunoSEQ multiplex PCR, and its TCRdb copy is limited to in-frame clones, with some not included. The sample lists some 33,000 clones; about 79% were seen once. This entry belongs to a study of high-grade serous ovarian cancer treatment subgroups. Study summary: Mean per sample: about 14,000 reads, about 7,500 unique TCR beta rearrangements. The study's findings and limits: Bulk tumor TCR sequencing gave no spatial information. The analyses considered CDR3 and ignored CDR1 and CDR2. Repertoire similarity ranged roughly 0.1 to 0.79 between tumors of one patient.

The tumor samples were collected prior to definitive surgery or chemotherapy. This clonotype was sampled from a human donor with high-grade serous ovarian cancer. Input material: tumor tissue.

CDR3 sequence (DNA): TGTGCCAGCAGCTTTGATACCGGGGATACGCAGTATTTT. Protein sequence: CASSFDTGDTQYF. The chain has TRBV11-2 and TRBJ2-3; D remains unclear. V was shortened by 3 bases and J by 6 bases, with 10 bases between the two germline ends. Germline CDR1 is SGHAT and CDR2 is FQNNGV. The CDR3 consists of 13 residues.